The following is a TCR beta chain sequence with its context. The antigen is undetermined. Germline lookup yields CDR1 LNHDA and CDR2 SQIVND (reference sequence). With V trimmed by 6 bases and J by 6 bases, 3 bases remained unmatched. The CDR3 spans 12 residues. The data belong to a study of CD8+ T cells in alopecia areata. Broader study findings: Among the cells sequenced in scalp samples are also the resident alphabeta T cells of normal skin. The study found TCR sharing across patients less clear than in mice, possibly for HLA reasons.

As part of sample collection, lesional scalp punch biopsies and peripheral blood were taken from alopecia areata patients. Separation by sorting yielded CD4+ and CD8+ T cells from PBMCs. Investigators isolated RNA and reverse transcribed it into cDNA to act as the sequencing template. The data were produced by immunoSEQ multiplex PCR, yet TCRdb's version contains in-frame clones alone and is incomplete. The profile shows about 200,000 clones, roughly 57% of them singletons. The chain is built from TRBV19 and TRBJ1-2, with 8 bases lining up with TRBD1. The sequencing used CD4+ T cells sorted from blood, collected at week 0. This receptor was taken from a human donor with alopecia areata. This chain's CDR3 is CASSQTGDGYTF. CDR3 nucleotide sequence: TGTGCCAGTAGCCAGACAGGGGATGGCTACACCTTC.